These 20 T cell receptor beta chains were all obtained from the same sample, sequenced in a study of spatial heterogeneity in lung cancer. TCRdb fed the 5' RACE reads into MiXCR, producing one record per CDR3 protein. The table has around 120,000 distinct CDR3 sequences, 9% to 15% seen once. Time point: blood at routine non-recurrence follow-up after resection. Sequencing was performed on whole RNA extracted from tumor and nontumor lung tissue, or from frozen PBMC, and the material was left unsorted. The sample in question was PBMCs, obtained at follow-up. The receptors derive from a male donor with early-stage non-small cell lung cancer.

The chain uses TRBV7-2 and TRBJ2-5; D is ambiguous. V was clipped by 4 bases and J by 5 bases, with 11 bases between them. Per the germline V gene, CDR1 is SGHTA and CDR2 is FQGNSA. This CDR3 is 13 amino acids long. The CDR3 sequence: CASSSPVGETQYF. CDR3 DNA: TGTGCCAGCAGCTCCCCCGTAGGTGAGACCCAGTACTTC.

This clonotype is judged medium-sized. This sequence joins TRBV29-1 and TRBJ2-1; 10 bases line up with TRBD2. This CDR3 comprises 16 residues. J was trimmed by 7 bases and V by 7 bases; bases with no gene match: 16. CDR1 SQVTM and CDR2 ANQGSEA come from the germline V gene. CDR3 sequence: CSGVGLAGVFMNEQFF. The CDR3 DNA follows: TGCAGCGGTGTCGGGCTAGCGGGGGTTTTTATGAATGAGCAGTTCTTC.

The chain uses TRBV7-6 and TRBJ2-1; 7 bases are a match to TRBD1. The CDR3 runs 15 residues. V gave up 5 bases and J gave up 2 bases; unmatched junction bases: 6. CDR1 is SGHVS and CDR2 is FNYEAQ in the germline V gene. The CDR3 here is CASSPTGPPYNEQFF. CDR3 nucleotides: TGTGCCAGCAGCCCGACAGGGCCCCCCTACAATGAGCAGTTCTTC. Full variable domain (missing parts from reference TRBV7-6 and TRBJ2-1): GAGVSQSPRYKVTKRGQDVALRCDPISGHVSLYWYRQALGQGPEFLTYFNYEAQQDKSGLPNDRFSAERPEGSISTLTIQRTEQRDSAMYRCASSPTGPPYNEQFFGPGTRLTVL.

This clonotype was recorded many times. The gene calls are TRBV19 and TRBJ2-4; D perhaps matches TRBD2 (6 bases). Trimming removed 2 bases from V and 0 bases from J, with 8 bases in between. CDR3 length: 15 amino acids. Per the germline V gene, CDR1 is LNHDA and CDR2 is SQIVND (reference sequence). This chain's CDR3 is CASSIQGLAKNIQYF. CDR3 nucleotide sequence: TGTGCCAGTAGTATACAGGGACTAGCCAAAAACATTCAGTACTTC.

The chain couples TRBV7-9 to TRBJ1-1; TRBD1 might be the D (5 bases). CDR3 size: 14 residues. The germline V gene has CDR1 SEHNR and CDR2 FQNEAQ (reference sequence). V lost 3 bases, J lost 2 bases, and 10 bases lay in between. This CDR3 is CASSFDRTNTEAFF. Here the CDR3 DNA reads TGTGCCAGCAGCTTCGACAGAACCAACACTGAAGCTTTCTTT.

Ten or more counts support this clonotype. The chain has TRBV4-1 and TRBJ1-2; TRBD1 aligns across 7 bases. After removal of 4 bases from V and 4 bases from J, the junction contained 6 bases not matched to a gene. Germline V CDR1 and CDR2: MGHRA, YSYEKL. The CDR3 is 14 amino acids. CDR3 region: CASSPIGTAYGYTF. The CDR3 DNA follows: TGCGCCAGCAGCCCGATCGGGACAGCCTATGGCTACACCTTC.

This clonotype was counted between two and nine times. This chain joins TRBV7-2 and TRBJ2-7, with D possibly called TRBD1 or TRBD2 (6 bases each). The CDR3 contains 17 residues. The V gene's germline CDR1 is SGHTA and CDR2 FQGNSA. The germline V and J ends were trimmed by 6 bases and 4 bases, with 25 bases remaining between them. As DNA, the CDR3 is TGTGCCAGCAGACCTAACGGGGGCCATAGCCCCCCATACGAGCAGTACTTC. Translation: CASRPNGGHSPPYEQYF. The full variable domain, rest sourced from reference TRBV7-2 and TRBJ2-7, is GAGVSQSPSNKVTEKGKDVELRCDPISGHTALYWYRQSLGQGLEFLIYFQGNSAPDKSGLPSDRFSAERTGGSVSTLTIQRTQQEDSAVYLCASRPNGGHSPPYEQYFGPGTRLTVT.

V and J are TRBV10-3 and TRBJ2-7; 7 bases map to TRBD1. This CDR3 comprises 14 residues. Germline CDR1 and CDR2: ENHRY and SYGVKD. Germline trimming cut 7 bases from V and 1 base from J; bases unmatched to any gene: 7. This CDR3 reads CAIKPDRSSYEQYF. The CDR3, as DNA: TGTGCCATCAAACCGGACAGGTCGTCCTACGAGCAGTACTTC.

This chain links TRBV7-9 with TRBJ1-1, with D unclear. From germline, CDR1 is SEHNR and CDR2 FQNEAQ (reference sequence). The length of the CDR3 is 14 residues. V dropped 1 base and J dropped 3 bases, with 9 bases sitting between them. Here the CDR3 reads CASSLEAGDTEAFF. The CDR3 region has the DNA TGTGCCAGCAGCTTAGAGGCAGGCGACACTGAAGCTTTCTTT.

This clonotype was seen many times. The CDR3 coding sequence is TGTGCCACCAGCAGAGAGACTTTCACGGGATCGATCTCTGGGGCCAACGTCCTGACTTTC. Protein: CATSRETFTGSISGANVLTF. The chain joins TRBV15 to TRBJ2-6; tentative D call: TRBD2 (5 bases). This CDR3 has 20 residues. The germline CDR1 and CDR2 sequences are LNHNV and YYDKDF (reference sequence). The V end was cut by 0 bases, the J end by 0 bases, with 18 bases between.

The chain recombines TRBV6-2 or TRBV6-3 with TRBJ2-2; 12 nucleotides match TRBD2. The V gene's germline CDR1 is MNHEY and CDR2 SVGEGT. V was pared by 2 bases and J by 1 base, with 2 bases of the junction left unmatched. The CDR3 is 17 residues long. CDR3 bases: TGTGCCAGCAGTTACGGGACTAGCGGGCAGAACACCGGGGAGCTGTTTTTT. Translation gives CASSYGTSGQNTGELFF.

The chain is built from TRBV6-5 and TRBJ2-1; D may match TRBD1 or TRBD2 (5 bases each). Trimming cost V 0 bases and J 6 bases, with 18 bases left between them. Germline V CDR1 and CDR2: MNHEY, SVGAGI. CDR3 length: 17 amino acids. The DNA for the CDR3 is TGTGCCAGCAGTTACTCGACCAGTGCTCAGGGAGTCAATGAGCAGTTCTTC. Its protein is CASSYSTSAQGVNEQFF.

This clonotype appeared many times. The rearrangement uses TRBV20-1 and TRBJ2-1; 10 bases are a match to TRBD1. Germline values: CDR1 DFQATT, CDR2 SNEGSKA (reference sequence). CDR3 size: 13 residues. CDR3 protein: CSPGQGRGGEQFF. Here the CDR3 DNA reads TGCAGCCCGGGACAGGGGAGAGGGGGTGAGCAGTTCTTC.

The sample holds many counts of this clonotype. The CDR3: CASSSGLRNIQYF. In DNA form, the CDR3 reads TGCGCCAGCAGTTCAGGGTTAAGGAACATTCAGTACTTC. The gene calls are TRBV10-1 and TRBJ2-4, with D maybe TRBD1 (5 bases). The germline gives CDR1 WNHNN, CDR2 SYGVQD (reference sequence). The CDR3 extends over 13 amino acids. Trimming pared 5 bases from V and 7 bases from J, leaving 12 bases between.

The CDR3 DNA follows: TGTGTTGGACTCTACGAGCAGTACTTC. It codes for CVGLYEQYF. The chain combines TRBV6-5 with TRBJ2-7, with D possibly matching TRBD2 (5 bases). CDR3 length equals 9 residues. The germline gives CDR1 MNHEY, CDR2 SVGAGI.

In this sample, this clonotype turned up a few times. The V and J genes are TRBV15 and TRBJ2-3, with unresolved D. Germline V gene sequence: CDR1 LNHNV, CDR2 YYDKDF (reference sequence). Deletions cut 1 base from V and 2 bases from J, with 7 bases between. The CDR3 loop spans 14 amino acids. CDR3 in amino acids: CATSRGRLTDTQYF. CDR3 nucleotide sequence: TGTGCCACCAGCAGAGGCCGACTCACAGATACGCAGTATTTT.

In this sample, this clonotype turned up a few times. The chain carries TRBV7-2 and TRBJ1-5; D is unclear. This CDR3 is 15 amino acids long. CDR1 and CDR2 (germline): SGHTA, FQGNSA. The V gene lost 7 bases and the J gene lost 4 bases, with 17 bases spanning the gap. The CDR3 is CASNRAATGNQPQHF. CDR3 nucleotides: TGTGCCAGCAACCGTGCGGCCACGGGGAATCAGCCCCAGCATTTT.

The chain couples TRBV20-1 to TRBJ1-2; D call uncertain. Germline V gene lookup returns CDR1 DFQATT and CDR2 SNEGSKA (reference sequence). CDR3 length equals 12 residues. The V end was cut by 6 bases, the J end by 4 bases, with 12 bases between. Here the CDR3 DNA reads TGCAGTGCCAGACCGGGATCCTATGGCTACACCTTC. Translation: CSARPGSYGYTF.

The table lists this clonotype with a few counts. In DNA, the CDR3 is TGTGCCAGCAGTGACCTGGCAGATACGCAGTATTTT. Amino acids: CASSDLADTQYF. The rearrangement links TRBV2 to TRBJ2-3; no clear D. There are 12 residues in the CDR3. The V end lost 3 bases, the J end lost 4 bases, and 5 bases lay between the germline ends. Looked up from germline, CDR1 is SNHLY and CDR2 is FYNNEI.

This chain uses TRBV7-9 with TRBJ2-5, with D possibly called TRBD1 or TRBD2 (6 bases each). The CDR3 is 13 residues long. Germline-derived CDR1 and CDR2 are SEHNR and FQNEAQ (reference sequence). Trimming took off 5 bases at V and 5 bases at J, with 12 bases between the two ends. The CDR3 DNA reads as TGTGCCAGCAGCCCAACAGGGAGGGAGACCCAGTACTTC. Its translation is CASSPTGRETQYF.